One sample yielded the 3 T cell receptor beta chains listed below, sequenced in a study of blood T cells in healthy people across ages (dated by TCRdb to the mid-2010s). Library preparation was by 5' RACE. The instrument given in TCRdb is Illumina HiSeq 2500. A second PCR of about 6 to 11 cycles was run with a J-beta primer mix and a sample-barcoded 5' primer. TCRdb trimmed public reads at Q25 via fastp, called clones via MiXCR and kept in-frame beta chains. Records with the same CDR3 protein are collapsed into one entry carrying the most frequent genes and DNA. The sample records 850,000 to 1,100,000 distinct CDR3 sequences, roughly two fifths of which are singletons. Clones ranked in the top ten supply 13% of the sample. Sequenced sample: blood. The receptors stem from a man aged 18 to 30 in good health.

The rearrangement uses TRBV20-1 and TRBJ1-5; weak D call: TRBD1 (6 bases). Germline loops: CDR1 DFQATT, CDR2 SNEGSKA (reference sequence). V lost 2 bases and J 4 bases, leaving 15 bases between the germline ends. CDR3 length: 15 residues. In DNA, the CDR3 is TGCAGTGCTAGACAAGCAGGGGCAGAAAATCAGCCCCAGCATTTT. It is translated as CSARQAGAENQPQHF.

V gene TRBV7-9 combines with J gene TRBJ1-3; D ambiguous. V lost 6 bases and J lost 2, with 14 bases in between. Germline values: CDR1 SEHNR, CDR2 FQNEAQ (reference sequence). The CDR3 has 15 residues. The CDR3: CASRTSGEPGNTIYF. CDR3 sequence (DNA): TGTGCCAGCAGAACGTCCGGGGAGCCTGGAAACACCATATATTTT.

Regarding this clonotype: One base away lies a much larger clone, so this may be a sequencing read error. This chain links TRBV7-9 with TRBJ2-5; D is undetermined. The CDR3 runs to 14 residues. The germline V gene has CDR1 SEHNR and CDR2 FQNEAQ (reference sequence). In nucleotides, the CDR3 is TGTGCCAGCAACTTAGTTTCCTTACAAGAGACCCAGTACTTC. Translation gives CASNLVSLQETQYF.